This T cell receptor beta chain appears in the sequencing data of a study of T cells in Graves' hyperthyroidism and ophthalmopathy (dated by TCRdb to the late 2010s). Background on the whole study: Peripheral blood samples were taken at initial diagnosis, before any treatment was given. A discovery cohort of about 96 patients, roughly 45 with Graves' ophthalmopathy and approximately 57 with stable Graves' hyperthyroidism, was used to find distinguishing TCR V-J signatures. An independent validation cohort of some 18 hyperthyroidism patients and about 15 patients who later progressed to ophthalmopathy tested prospective prediction of ophthalmopathy. The 85 to 100 discovery patients were divided at random into training and test sets in a 7:3 ratio. In addition, the study compared T-cell repertoires in thyroid tissue and in blood from six Graves' hyperthyroidism patients. Following sampling, methimazole starting at 30 mg daily was given to hyperthyroidism patients, and high-dose intravenous methylprednisolone was given to ophthalmopathy patients. TCR Vbeta CDR3 sequencing of roughly 140 peripheral blood samples (more than 40 ophthalmopathy, 75 to 85 hyperthyroidism and some 17 progressor patients) is reported in the paper. What the study reported, not specific to this receptor: No statistical method was used to set the sample size in advance, and investigators knew the group allocation. A 13 V-J signature model separated ophthalmopathy from stable hyperthyroidism, with roughly 88% sensitivity and about 81% specificity in cross-validation and 80%/75% in testing. In validation, the model predicted progression to ophthalmopathy with approximately 71% sensitivity and about 72% specificity, a median of roughly seven months before onset. Most expanded thyroid clonotypes (frequency above 0.001) were also found in blood, which suggests that blood repertoires may mirror thyroid immune responses.

This clonotype showed up many times. Its antigen is still unknown. Base qualities are not recorded, but no much larger clone differs from it by a single base. The TCR beta CDR3 regions were amplified from the RNA transcripts. The TCR CDR3 was subjected to a first round of RT-PCR using the HTBI primer set and the Qiagen OneStep RT-PCR kit. Libraries were constructed in a second round of multiplex PCR, after which size selection and purification were carried out. The libraries were sequenced on an Illumina HiSeq2000 using paired-end 100 bp reads. The study's own analysis went as follows. SOAPnuke was used to process the raw data, with reads discarded if the reads contained adapters or uncalled bases, had a mean Phred below 15, or lacked an exact constant-primer or identifier match. High-quality paired reads were merged using COPE v1.2.5, and each unique nucleotide sequence was defined as a clonotype. Clonotypes were aligned to IMGT TRBV, TRBD and TRBJ reference segments using MiTCR v1.1. Only V-J combinations with frequency above 0.0001, covering about 99% of repertoires, were analysed. The TCS score was defined as the ratio of F50 (clonal expansion) to E x V (chaos), calculated using BLOSUM62-based TCRdist between CDR3 peptides within each V-J. Welch's t-statistics and random forest reduced roughly 530 V-J features to 10 to 15, which were used in a naive Bayes classifier (R e1071). The public reads were run again by TCRdb, first through fastp at Q25 and then through MiXCR, and only productive beta chains were kept. When rows share a CDR3 protein, they turn into one entry using the most common DNA and genes. TCRdb assigned the V and J calls; the authors' analysis was not used. Recorded for this sample are about 550,000 distinct CDR3 sequences; roughly 20% of them occurred a single time. The top ten clonotypes cover about 26% of the sample.

A patient counted as having stable Graves' hyperthyroidism if no progression to ophthalmopathy occurred over 18 months of follow-up. Hyperthyroidism patients were newly diagnosed, had a disease duration of under 2 months, and were aged 18 to 65 years. The study excluded patients with uncontrolled infections, other autoimmune diseases, pregnancy or lactation. Diagnoses relied on clinical symptoms, serum thyroxine and TRAb, thyroid ultrasound and orbital computed tomography. PBMCs were isolated from about 9.2 ml of fresh peripheral blood by Ficoll-Paque density gradient centrifugation. Total RNA was extracted with Trizol reagent, and quality was checked on an Agilent 2100 Bioanalyzer. The germline V gene encodes CDR1 GTSNPN and CDR2 SVGIG (reference sequence). A distance of 6 bases separates the germline ends of V and J, which lose 6 bases and 0 bases respectively. There are 11 amino acids in the CDR3, from cysteine to phenylalanine inclusive. Kept here is only the CDR3 DNA, which spans 33 bases and is read in frame from base 1.

Specimen: blood. The TCR sequence derives from a man between 18 and 35 years old with Graves' hyperthyroidism. This chain joins TRBV30 to TRBJ2-7, with the D gene call left open. The nucleotide sequence reads as follows: TGTGCCTGCCTGGGCTCCTACGAGCAGTACTTC. Its translation is CACLGSYEQYF.